The 16 T cell receptor beta chains given below trace back to one sample, sequenced in a study of early T cells in non-severe SARS-CoV-2 infection. From the 5' RACE reads, TCRdb called clonotypes with MiXCR, one entry per CDR3 protein. The repertoire holds some 80,000 distinct CDR3 sequences, with roughly an eighth as singletons. Sequencing was carried out using whole blood. Source of these receptors: an adult who was a healthcare worker with PCR-confirmed SARS-CoV-2 infection or an uninfected control (not recorded which).

The sample holds many counts of this clonotype. CDR3 DNA: TGTGCCAGCTCCGTGAACAGGGCAATGAACACTGAAGCTTTCTTT. It specifies CASSVNRAMNTEAFF. The V gene is TRBV18, the J gene TRBJ1-1; D perhaps matches TRBD1 (6 bases). The V gene lost 6 bases and the J gene lost 0 bases, with 14 bases spanning the gap. The CDR3 sequence is 15 residues long. Germline CDR1 KGHSH, CDR2 LQKENI.

This clonotype was observed a handful of times. This sequence joins TRBV5-4 and TRBJ2-2; 10 positions match TRBD2. The CDR3 is 15 amino acids. The trim removed 4 bases at V and 6 bases at J, leaving 6 bases unmatched. Germline-derived CDR1 and CDR2 are SGHNT and YYREEE (reference sequence). The CDR3 DNA reads TGTGCCAGCAGCCTACCGGGACTAGCGTCCGGGGAGCTGTTTTTT. Amino acid sequence: CASSLPGLASGELFF.

The chain is built from TRBV11-3 and TRBJ2-3, with unresolved D. V was clipped by 4 bases and J by 1 base, with 15 bases between them. CDR3 length equals 16 residues. In germline, CDR1 is SGHNT, CDR2 YENEEA. The CDR3 DNA sequence: TGTGCCAGCAGCTACACGCGGTGGAACGGCACAGATACGCAGTATTTT. It translates to CASSYTRWNGTDTQYF.

The chain recombines TRBV11-2 with TRBJ1-5; D is undetermined. The CDR3 has 15 residues. Germline V gene lookup returns CDR1 SGHAT and CDR2 FQNNGV. Trimming took off 5 bases at V and 1 base at J, with 12 bases between the two ends. The CDR3 DNA sequence: TGTGCCAGCAGCCACCGGGCCCCAAGCAATCAGCCCCAGCATTTT. It translates to CASSHRAPSNQPQHF.

A few counts support this clonotype. The chain employs TRBV12-3 or TRBV12-4 and TRBJ2-4; no definite D call. The CDR3 covers 11 residues. V was cut by 8 bases and J by 9 bases, with 11 bases left in between. CDR3: CASGAHGIQYF. Written as DNA, the CDR3 is TGTGCCAGCGGAGCCCACGGCATTCAGTACTTC.

This clonotype was counted a few times. V usage is TRBV4-3 and J usage is TRBJ1-2; D remains unclear. Germline V gives CDR1 LGHNA, CDR2 YSLEER. This CDR3 is 15 amino acids long. The V end was cut by 2 bases, the J end by 3 bases, with 13 bases between. CDR3 in DNA: TGCGCCAGCAGCCAAAGCTTTCTTAGTGACTATGGCTACACCTTC. Protein: CASSQSFLSDYGYTF.

The table lists this clonotype with many counts. The rearrangement uses TRBV15 and TRBJ2-7; the D is unclear. Germline V gives CDR1 LNHNV, CDR2 YYDKDF (reference sequence). Between the trimmed V and J ends, which lost 0 bases and 5 bases, there was a span of 14 bases. CDR3 size: 15 residues. This CDR3 is CATSRDRKGSDEQYF. DNA of the CDR3: TGTGCCACCAGCAGAGATAGGAAAGGGTCTGACGAGCAGTACTTC.

The chain joins TRBV5-1 to TRBJ2-2; D is possibly TRBD1 (6 bases). With 4 bases removed from V and 4 bases from J, the gap between germline ends came to 11 bases. In germline, CDR1 is SGHRS, CDR2 YFSETQ. This CDR3 comprises 14 residues. The DNA of the CDR3 is TGCGCCAGCAGCACTGGACAGCCCACCGGGGAGCTGTTTTTT. It codes for CASSTGQPTGELFF.

This clonotype was recorded at least ten times. The V gene is TRBV6-2 or TRBV6-3, the J gene TRBJ1-1; D uncertain. V was cut by 2 bases and J by 0 bases, with 7 bases left in between. Germline-derived CDR1 and CDR2 are MNHEY and SVGEGT. The CDR3 spans 14 residues. CDR3 region: CASSYPRLNTEAFF. The DNA of the CDR3 is TGTGCCAGCAGTTACCCCCGACTGAACACTGAAGCTTTCTTT.

This CDR3 reads CSVRDTNYEQYF. In DNA, the CDR3 is TGCAGCGTGCGGGACACCAACTACGAGCAGTACTTC. V is TRBV29-1 and J is TRBJ2-7; D possibly uses TRBD1 or TRBD2 (6 bases each). This CDR3 spans 12 amino acids. CDR1 and CDR2 from the germline V gene are SQVTM and ANQGSEA. V lost 6 bases and J lost 3, with 12 bases in between.

This clonotype was picked up many times. The chain uses TRBV9 and TRBJ2-4, with TRBD1 matching 10 bases. The CDR3 length is 15 residues. Germline assignment: CDR1 SGDLS and CDR2 YYNGEE. V shed 4 bases and J 7 bases; nucleotides not matched to a gene: 8. Here the CDR3 reads CASSTRTGGNNIQYF. The CDR3 DNA reads TGTGCCAGCAGCACCCGGACAGGGGGAAACAACATTCAGTACTTC.

This clonotype was recorded a few times. V usage is TRBV3-1 and J usage is TRBJ1-1, with D hard to call. The CDR3 totals 15 residues. Germline V gene data show CDR1 as LGHDT and CDR2 as YNNKEL (reference sequence). Trimming left V 1 base short and J 1 base short, with 10 bases between. The DNA for the CDR3 is TGTGCCAGCAGCCAAGCGAACACGGGGAACACTGAAGCTTTCTTT. It codes for CASSQANTGNTEAFF.

At least ten counts were recorded for this clonotype. The chain carries TRBV20-1 and TRBJ2-4; TRBD1 is a possible D gene (6 bases). The CDR3 runs 18 residues. Germline CDR1 reads DFQATT; CDR2 reads SNEGSKA (reference sequence). V dropped 0 bases and J dropped 0 bases, with 18 bases sitting between them. CDR3 sequence: CSARDHRDPQIAKNIQYF. The CDR3 bases are TGCAGTGCTAGAGATCACAGGGACCCACAAATAGCCAAAAACATTCAGTACTTC.

Remarks on this clonotype: A clone one base away is much larger, so this may be a read error. The V and J genes are TRBV6-2 or TRBV6-3 and TRBJ2-7; 7 bases fit TRBD1. V shed 6 bases, J shed 2 bases, and the junction held 7 bases outside the gene matches. The CDR3 consists of 14 residues. Germline lookup yields CDR1 MNHEY and CDR2 SVGEGT. The DNA of the CDR3 is TGTGCCAGCAGATGGGACAGCTCCCCCTACGAGCAGTACTTC. Amino acid sequence: CASRWDSSPYEQYF.

This clonotype was counted ten times or more. This chain links TRBV7-3 with TRBJ2-1, with D perhaps matching TRBD1 or TRBD2 (6 bases each). CDR1 and CDR2 (germline): SGHTA, FQGTGA. The V end was cut by 5 bases, the J end by 1 base, with 12 bases between. This CDR3 region has 15 residues. The CDR3 bases are TGTGCCAGCAGCCAACAGGGAGGATCCTACAATGAGCAGTTCTTC. It translates to CASSQQGGSYNEQFF.

This clonotype was observed a few times. The rearrangement joins TRBV11-2 to TRBJ2-5, with TRBD2 as a possible D gene (7 bases). CDR1 SGHAT and CDR2 FQNNGV come from the germline V gene. Trimming took off 2 bases at V and 5 bases at J, with 15 bases between the two ends. The CDR3 totals 15 residues. This chain's CDR3 is CASSLLPGGPETQYF. In DNA, the CDR3 is TGTGCCAGCAGCTTACTCCCGGGGGGCCCTGAGACCCAGTACTTC.